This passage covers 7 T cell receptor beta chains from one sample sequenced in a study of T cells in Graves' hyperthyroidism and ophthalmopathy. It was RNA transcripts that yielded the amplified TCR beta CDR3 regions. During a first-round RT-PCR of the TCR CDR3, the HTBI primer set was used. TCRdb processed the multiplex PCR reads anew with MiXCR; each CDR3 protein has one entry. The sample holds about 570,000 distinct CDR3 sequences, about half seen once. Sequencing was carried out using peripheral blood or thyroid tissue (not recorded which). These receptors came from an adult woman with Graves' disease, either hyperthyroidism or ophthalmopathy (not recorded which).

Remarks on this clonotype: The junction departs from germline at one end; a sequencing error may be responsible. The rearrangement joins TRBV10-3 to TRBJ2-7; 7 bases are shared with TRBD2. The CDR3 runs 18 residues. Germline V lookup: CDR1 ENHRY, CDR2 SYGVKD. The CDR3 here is CASSSPRSTGGNRGEQYF. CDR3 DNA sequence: TGTGCCAGCAGTTCCCCCCGGAGTACGGGAGGCAACCGGGGGGAGCAGTACTTC.

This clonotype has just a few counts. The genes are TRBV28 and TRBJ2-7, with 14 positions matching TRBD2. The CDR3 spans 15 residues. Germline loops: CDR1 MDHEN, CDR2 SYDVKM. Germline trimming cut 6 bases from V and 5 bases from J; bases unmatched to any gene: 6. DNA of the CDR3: TGTGCCAGCAGACAGGGACTAGCGGGAGCAAACGAGCAGTACTTC. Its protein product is CASRQGLAGANEQYF.

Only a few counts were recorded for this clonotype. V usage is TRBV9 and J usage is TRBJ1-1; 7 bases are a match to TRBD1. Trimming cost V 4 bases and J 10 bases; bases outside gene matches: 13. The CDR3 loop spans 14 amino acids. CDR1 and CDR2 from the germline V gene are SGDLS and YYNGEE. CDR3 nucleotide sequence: TGTGCCAGCAGCCCTCGACAGGGTCCGGAAAGAGCTTTCTTT. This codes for CASSPRQGPERAFF.

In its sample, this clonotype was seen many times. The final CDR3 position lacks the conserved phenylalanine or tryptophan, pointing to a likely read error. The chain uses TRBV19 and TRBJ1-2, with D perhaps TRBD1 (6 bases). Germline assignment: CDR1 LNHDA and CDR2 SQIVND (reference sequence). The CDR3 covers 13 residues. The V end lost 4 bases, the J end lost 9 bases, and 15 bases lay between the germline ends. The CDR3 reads CASSKAGESSYTV. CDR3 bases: TGTGCCAGTAGTAAGGCAGGGGAGTCCAGCTACACCGTC.

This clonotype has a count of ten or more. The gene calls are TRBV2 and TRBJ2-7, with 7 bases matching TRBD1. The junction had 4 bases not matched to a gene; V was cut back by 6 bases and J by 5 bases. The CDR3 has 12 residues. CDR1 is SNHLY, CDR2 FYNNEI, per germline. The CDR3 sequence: CASRLTGNEQYF. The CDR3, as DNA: TGTGCCAGCAGACTGACAGGGAACGAGCAGTACTTC.

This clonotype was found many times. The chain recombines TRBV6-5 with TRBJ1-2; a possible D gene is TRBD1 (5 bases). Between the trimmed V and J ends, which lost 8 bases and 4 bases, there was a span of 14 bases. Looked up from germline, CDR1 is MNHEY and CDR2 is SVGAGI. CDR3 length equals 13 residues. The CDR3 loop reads CASSAGPTYGYTF. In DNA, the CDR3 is TGTGCCAGCTCAGCGGGACCCACCTATGGCTACACCTTC.

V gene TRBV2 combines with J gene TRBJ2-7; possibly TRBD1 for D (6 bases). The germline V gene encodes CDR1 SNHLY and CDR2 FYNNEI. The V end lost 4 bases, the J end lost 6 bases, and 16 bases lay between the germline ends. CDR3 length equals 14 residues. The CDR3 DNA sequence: TGTGCCAGCAGTGCTGCTCGGGCAGGGGCCGAGCAGTACTTC. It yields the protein CASSAARAGAEQYF. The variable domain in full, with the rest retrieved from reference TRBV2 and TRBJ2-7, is EPEVTQTPSHQVTQMGQEVILRCVPISNHLYFYWYRQILGQKVEFLVSFYNNEISEKSEIFDDQFSVERPDGSNFTLKIRSTKLEDSAMYFCASSAARAGAEQYFGPGTRLTVT.